The subject of this entry is one T cell receptor (beta chain). These data are taken from a study of shared clonotypes between healthy human individuals. TCRdb's table, derived via immunoSEQ multiplex PCR, lists solely in-frame clones and lacks some. The data contain 780,000 or so clones, over 60% of them singletons. This CDR3 has 15 residues. With 1 base removed from V and 8 bases from J, the gap between germline ends came to 15 bases. Germline CDR1 LGHNA, CDR2 YNFKEQ. The specimen was memory CD4+ T cells sorted from blood. As to subset: CD45RA-negative fraction. This sequence was found in a woman younger than 45 in good health. The chain combines TRBV4-2 with TRBJ2-1, with D possibly matching TRBD1 (5 bases). The CDR3 spells CASSQGGATRDEQFF. Written as DNA, the CDR3 is TGTGCCAGCAGCCAAGGTGGGGCTACGCGCGATGAGCAGTTCTTC.